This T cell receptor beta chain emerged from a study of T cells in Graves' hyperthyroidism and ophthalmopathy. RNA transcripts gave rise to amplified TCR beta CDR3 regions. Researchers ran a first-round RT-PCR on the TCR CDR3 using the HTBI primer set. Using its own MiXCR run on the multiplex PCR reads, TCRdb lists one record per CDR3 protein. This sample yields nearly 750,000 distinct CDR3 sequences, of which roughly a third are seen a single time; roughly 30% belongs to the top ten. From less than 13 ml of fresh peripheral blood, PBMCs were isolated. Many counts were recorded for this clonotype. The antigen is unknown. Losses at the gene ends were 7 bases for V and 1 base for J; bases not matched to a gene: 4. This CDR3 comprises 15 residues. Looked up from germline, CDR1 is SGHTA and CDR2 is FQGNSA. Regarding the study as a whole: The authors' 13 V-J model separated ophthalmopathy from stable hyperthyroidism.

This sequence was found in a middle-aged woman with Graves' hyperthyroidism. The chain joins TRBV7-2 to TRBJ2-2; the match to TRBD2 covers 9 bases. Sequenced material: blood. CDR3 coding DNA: TGTGCCAGCACCCAAGCGGGAGGGAACACCGGGGAGCTGTTTTTT. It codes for CASTQAGGNTGELFF.